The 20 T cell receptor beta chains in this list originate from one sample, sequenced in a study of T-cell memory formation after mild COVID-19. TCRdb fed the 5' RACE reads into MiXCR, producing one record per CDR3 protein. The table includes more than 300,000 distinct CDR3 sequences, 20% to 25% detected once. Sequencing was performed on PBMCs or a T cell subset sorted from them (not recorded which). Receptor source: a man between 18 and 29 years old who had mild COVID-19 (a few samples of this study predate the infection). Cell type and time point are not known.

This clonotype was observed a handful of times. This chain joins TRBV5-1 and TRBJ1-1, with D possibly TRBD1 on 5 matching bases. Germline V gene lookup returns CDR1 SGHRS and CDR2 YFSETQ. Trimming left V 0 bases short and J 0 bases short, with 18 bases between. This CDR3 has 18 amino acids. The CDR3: CASSLAAVRRGMNTEAFF. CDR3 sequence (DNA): TGCGCCAGCAGCTTGGCGGCAGTTAGACGGGGGATGAACACTGAAGCTTTCTTT.

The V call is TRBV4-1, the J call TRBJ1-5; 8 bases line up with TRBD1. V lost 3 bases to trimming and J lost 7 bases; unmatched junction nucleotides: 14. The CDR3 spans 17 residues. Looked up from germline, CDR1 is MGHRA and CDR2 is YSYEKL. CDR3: CASSQAQPGQGGQPQHF. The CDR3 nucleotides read TGCGCCAGCAGCCAGGCGCAACCCGGACAGGGAGGGCAGCCCCAGCATTTT.

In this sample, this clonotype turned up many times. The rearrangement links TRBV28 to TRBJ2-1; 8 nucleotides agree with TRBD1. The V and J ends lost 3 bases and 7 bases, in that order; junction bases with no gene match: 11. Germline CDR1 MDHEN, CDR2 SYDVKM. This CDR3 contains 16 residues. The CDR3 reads CASSFHSGGAGNEQFF. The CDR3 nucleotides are TGTGCCAGCAGTTTCCACTCAGGGGGCGCAGGGAATGAGCAGTTCTTC. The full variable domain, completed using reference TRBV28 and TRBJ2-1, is DVKVTQSSRYLVKRTGEKVFLECVQDMDHENMFWYRQDPGLGLRLIYFSYDVKMKEKGDIPEGYSVSREKKERFSLILESASTNQTSMYLCASSFHSGGAGNEQFFGPGTRLTVL.

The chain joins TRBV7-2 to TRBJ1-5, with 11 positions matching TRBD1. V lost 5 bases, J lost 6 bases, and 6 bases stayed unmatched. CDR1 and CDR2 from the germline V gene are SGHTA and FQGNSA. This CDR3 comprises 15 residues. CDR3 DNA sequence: TGTGCCAGCAGCCAGGACAGGGGGCTCGGTCAGCCCCAGCATTTT. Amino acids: CASSQDRGLGQPQHF.

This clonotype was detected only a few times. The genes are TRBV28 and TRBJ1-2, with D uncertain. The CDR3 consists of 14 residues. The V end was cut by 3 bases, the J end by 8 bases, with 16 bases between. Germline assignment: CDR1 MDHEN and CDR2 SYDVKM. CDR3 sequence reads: CASSFLAEFGGYTF. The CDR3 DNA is TGTGCCAGCAGTTTTCTAGCTGAGTTCGGAGGCTACACCTTC.

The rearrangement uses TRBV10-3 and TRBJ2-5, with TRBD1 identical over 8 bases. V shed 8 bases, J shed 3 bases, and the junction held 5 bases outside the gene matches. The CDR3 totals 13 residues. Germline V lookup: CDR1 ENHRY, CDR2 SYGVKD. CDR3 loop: CAIPGTGKETQYF. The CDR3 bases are TGTGCCATCCCAGGGACAGGTAAAGAGACCCAGTACTTC.

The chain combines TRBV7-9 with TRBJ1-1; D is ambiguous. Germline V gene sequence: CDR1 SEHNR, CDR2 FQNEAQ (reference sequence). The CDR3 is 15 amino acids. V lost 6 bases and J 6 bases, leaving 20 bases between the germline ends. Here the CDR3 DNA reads TGTGCCAGCAGACCCTCCGGACGGAGAGGCGCTGAAGCTTTCTTT. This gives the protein CASRPSGRRGAEAFF. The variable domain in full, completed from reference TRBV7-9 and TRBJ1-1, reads DTGVSQNPRHKITKRGQNVTFRCDPISEHNRLYWYRQTLGQGPEFLTYFQNEAQLEKSRLLSDRFSAERPKGSFSTLEIQRTEQGDSAMYLCASRPSGRRGAEAFFGQGTRLTVV.

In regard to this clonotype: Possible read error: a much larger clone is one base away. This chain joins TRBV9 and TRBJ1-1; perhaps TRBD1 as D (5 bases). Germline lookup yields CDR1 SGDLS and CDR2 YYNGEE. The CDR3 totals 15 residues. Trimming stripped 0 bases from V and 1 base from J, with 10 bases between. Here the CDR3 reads CASSVDGGGNTEAFF. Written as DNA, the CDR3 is TGTGCCAGCAGCGTAGATGGGGGGGGGAACACTGAAGCTTTCTTT. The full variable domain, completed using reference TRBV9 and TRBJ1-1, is DSGVTQTPKHLITATGQRVTLRCSPRSGDLSVYWYQQSLDQGLQFLIQYYNGEERAKGNILERFSAQQFPDLHSELNLSSLELGDSALYFCASSVDGGGNTEAFFGQGTRLTVV.

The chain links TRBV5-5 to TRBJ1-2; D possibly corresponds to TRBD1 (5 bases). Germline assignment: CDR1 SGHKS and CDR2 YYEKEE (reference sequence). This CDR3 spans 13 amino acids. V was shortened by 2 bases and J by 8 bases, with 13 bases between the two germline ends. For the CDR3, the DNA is TGTGCCAGCAGCTTTGGGTGGGGCGACGGCTACACCTTC. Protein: CASSFGWGDGYTF.

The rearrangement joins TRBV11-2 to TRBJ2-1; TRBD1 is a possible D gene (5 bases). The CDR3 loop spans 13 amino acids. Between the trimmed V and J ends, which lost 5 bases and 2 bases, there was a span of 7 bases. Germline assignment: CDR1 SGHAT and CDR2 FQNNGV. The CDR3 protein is CASSPQAYNEQFF. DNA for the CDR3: TGTGCCAGCAGCCCACAGGCCTACAATGAGCAGTTCTTC.

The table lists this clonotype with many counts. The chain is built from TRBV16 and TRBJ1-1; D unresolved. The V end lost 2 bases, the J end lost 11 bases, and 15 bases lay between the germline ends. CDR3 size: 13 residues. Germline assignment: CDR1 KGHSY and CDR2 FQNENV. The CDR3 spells CASSQASGLGAFF. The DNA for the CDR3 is TGTGCCAGCAGCCAAGCTTCGGGGTTAGGGGCTTTCTTT. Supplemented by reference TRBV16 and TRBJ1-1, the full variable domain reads GEEVAQTPKHLVRGEGQKAKLYCAPIKGHSYVFWYQQVLKNEFKFLISFQNENVFDETGMPKERFSAKCLPNSPCSLEIQATKLEDSAVYFCASSQASGLGAFFGQGTRLTVV.

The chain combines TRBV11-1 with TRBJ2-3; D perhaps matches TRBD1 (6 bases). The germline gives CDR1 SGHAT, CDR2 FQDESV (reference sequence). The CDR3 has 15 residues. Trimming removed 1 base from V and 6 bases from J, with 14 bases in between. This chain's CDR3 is CASSLGGRGHDTQYF. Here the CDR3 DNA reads TGTGCCAGCAGCTTAGGGGGCAGGGGCCACGATACGCAGTATTTT.

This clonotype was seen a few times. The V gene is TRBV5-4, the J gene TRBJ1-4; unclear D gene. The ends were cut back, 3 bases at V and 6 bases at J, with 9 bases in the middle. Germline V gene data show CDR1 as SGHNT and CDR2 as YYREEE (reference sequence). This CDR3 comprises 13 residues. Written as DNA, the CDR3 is TGTGCCAGCAGCTCGGGTGGGGATGAAAAACTGTTTTTT. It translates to CASSSGGDEKLFF.

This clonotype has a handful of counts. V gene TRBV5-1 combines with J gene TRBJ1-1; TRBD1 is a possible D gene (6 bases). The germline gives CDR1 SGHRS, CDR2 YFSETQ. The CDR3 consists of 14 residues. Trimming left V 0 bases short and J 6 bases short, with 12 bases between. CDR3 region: CASSLEGDRAEAFF. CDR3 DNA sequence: TGCGCCAGCAGCTTGGAGGGGGATAGGGCTGAAGCTTTCTTT.

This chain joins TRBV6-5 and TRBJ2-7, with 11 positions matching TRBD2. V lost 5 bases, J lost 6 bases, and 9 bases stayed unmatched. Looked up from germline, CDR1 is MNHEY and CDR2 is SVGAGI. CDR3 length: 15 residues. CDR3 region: CASSAGVAGGREQYF. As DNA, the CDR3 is TGTGCCAGCAGTGCCGGGGTAGCGGGGGGGCGCGAGCAGTACTTC.

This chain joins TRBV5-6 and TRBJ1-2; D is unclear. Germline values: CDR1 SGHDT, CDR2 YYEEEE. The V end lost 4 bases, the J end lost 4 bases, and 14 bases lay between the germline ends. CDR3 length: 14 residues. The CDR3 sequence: CASSPRPSGYGYTF. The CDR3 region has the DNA TGTGCCAGCAGCCCCAGACCCTCCGGCTATGGCTACACCTTC.

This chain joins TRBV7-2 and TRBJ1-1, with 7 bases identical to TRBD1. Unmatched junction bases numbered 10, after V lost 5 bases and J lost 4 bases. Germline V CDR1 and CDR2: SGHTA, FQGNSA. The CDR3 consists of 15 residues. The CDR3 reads CASSLWTGWGTEAFF. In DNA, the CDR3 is TGTGCCAGCAGCCTATGGACAGGTTGGGGCACTGAAGCTTTCTTT.

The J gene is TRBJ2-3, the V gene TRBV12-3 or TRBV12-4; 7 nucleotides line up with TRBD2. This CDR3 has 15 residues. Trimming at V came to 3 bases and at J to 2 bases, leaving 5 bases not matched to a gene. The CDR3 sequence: CASSLRRGNTDTQYF. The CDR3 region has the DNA TGTGCCAGCAGTTTGAGGCGGGGGAACACAGATACGCAGTATTTT.

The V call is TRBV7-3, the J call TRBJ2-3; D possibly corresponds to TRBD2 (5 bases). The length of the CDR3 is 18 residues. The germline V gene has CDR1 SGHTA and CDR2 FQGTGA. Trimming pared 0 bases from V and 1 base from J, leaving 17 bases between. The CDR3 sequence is CASSLTSPHGRGTDTQYF. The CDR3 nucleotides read TGTGCCAGCAGCTTAACCTCCCCACACGGGCGGGGCACAGATACGCAGTATTTT. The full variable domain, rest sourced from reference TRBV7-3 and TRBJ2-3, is GAGVSQTPSNKVTEKGKYVELRCDPISGHTALYWYRQSLGQGPEFLIYFQGTGAADDSGLPNDRFFAVRPEGSVSTLKIQRTERGDSAVYLCASSLTSPHGRGTDTQYFGPGTRLTVL.

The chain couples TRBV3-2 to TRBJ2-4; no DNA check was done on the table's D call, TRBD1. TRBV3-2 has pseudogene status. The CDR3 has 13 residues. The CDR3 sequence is CASGTGAKNIQYF. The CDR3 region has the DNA TGTGCCAGCGGGACAGGGGCCAAAAACATTCAGTACTTC.